The next 23 T cell receptor beta chains were all read from a single sample in a study of shared clonotypes between healthy human individuals. Generated by immunoSEQ multiplex PCR, the TCRdb table keeps only in-frame clones and is missing some. The sample consists of 2 million to 2.5 million clones, approximately 90% of them appearing once. The sample was naive CD4+ T cells from PBMCs. The subset here: CD45RA+ positively selected. The receptors originated from a man between 18 and 29 years old in good health. Some clones in this sample may be carry-over from other donors' samples.

CDR3: CASSGRFSPLHF. The DNA of the CDR3 is TGTGCCAGCAGTGGAAGGTTTTCACCCCTCCACTTT. The chain employs TRBV2 and TRBJ1-6, with D unclear. The length of the CDR3 is 12 residues. CDR1 SNHLY and CDR2 FYNNEI come from the germline V gene. Trimming took off 4 bases at V and 9 bases at J, with 7 bases between the two ends.

J is TRBJ1-3 and V is TRBV30; 8 bases line up with TRBD1. Germline loops: CDR1 GTSNPN, CDR2 SVGIG (reference sequence). Trimming took 1 base from V and 4 from J; bases not matched to a gene: 3. This CDR3 has 14 residues. The CDR3 nucleotides read TGTGCCTGGAGTGGGACAGGGATAGGAAACACCATATATTTT. Its protein product is CAWSGTGIGNTIYF.

This chain links TRBV28 with TRBJ2-7; 11 nucleotides agree with TRBD1. Germline CDR1 reads MDHEN; CDR2 reads SYDVKM. V lost 6 bases, J lost 3 bases, and 7 bases stayed unmatched. The CDR3 has 15 amino acids. The CDR3: CASSHGQGANYEQYF. CDR3 DNA: TGTGCCAGCAGCCACGGACAGGGGGCTAACTACGAGCAGTACTTC. The full variable domain, in which reference TRBV28 and TRBJ2-7 provide the parts outside the CDR3, is DVKVTQSSRYLVKRTGEKVFLECVQDMDHENMFWYRQDPGLGLRLIYFSYDVKMKEKGDIPEGYSVSREKKERFSLILESASTNQTSMYLCASSHGQGANYEQYFGPGTRLTVT.

This chain uses TRBV18 with TRBJ2-5; 7 bases align to TRBD2. Germline CDR1 KGHSH, CDR2 LQKENI. The CDR3 is 14 residues long. V shed 3 bases and J 2 bases; nucleotides not matched to a gene: 3. CDR3 in DNA: TGTGCCAGCTCACCGTTGGGGGGGCAAGAGACCCAGTACTTC. It is translated as CASSPLGGQETQYF.

This clone has more than one count but fewer than ten. This specimen includes other DNA sequences encoding the same CDR3. The gene calls are TRBV5-1 and TRBJ1-1; D is unresolved. V was pared by 0 bases and J by 0 bases, with 6 bases between. CDR1 is SGHRS and CDR2 is YFSETQ in the germline V gene. The CDR3 is 14 amino acids. The CDR3 reads CASSLEAVNTEAFF. Written as DNA, the CDR3 is TGCGCCAGCAGCTTGGAGGCGGTGAACACTGAAGCTTTCTTT. The full variable domain, in which reference TRBV5-1 and TRBJ1-1 provide the parts outside the CDR3, is KAGVTQTPRYLIKTRGQQVTLSCSPISGHRSVSWYQQTPGQGLQFLFEYFSETQRNKGNFPGRFSGRQFSNSRSEMNVSTLELGDSALYLCASSLEAVNTEAFFGQGTRLTVV.

The chain has TRBV4-2 and TRBJ2-7, with D perhaps TRBD1 or TRBD2 (5 bases each). The germline V gene has CDR1 LGHNA and CDR2 YNFKEQ. Between the trimmed V and J ends, which lost 2 bases and 4 bases, there was a span of 12 bases. This CDR3 spans 14 amino acids. CDR3: CASSQSGSKYEQYF. In DNA, the CDR3 is TGTGCCAGCAGCCAATCAGGGAGCAAGTACGAGCAGTACTTC.

V usage is TRBV4-3 and J usage is TRBJ1-2; D uncertain. The germline gives CDR1 LGHNA, CDR2 YSLEER. V was trimmed by 0 bases and J by 2 bases, leaving 10 bases between them. CDR3 length equals 15 residues. CDR3 DNA sequence: TGCGCCAGCAGCCAAGATAATAGGTGGAACTATGGCTACACCTTC. Translating it yields CASSQDNRWNYGYTF.

The chain links TRBV19 to TRBJ2-1; 10 bases match TRBD2. The CDR3 has 17 amino acids. Germline loops: CDR1 LNHDA, CDR2 SQIVND (reference sequence). Trimming took 5 bases from V and 7 from J; bases not matched to a gene: 14. The chain's CDR3 is CASSGLLAGSPGNEQFF. DNA of the CDR3: TGTGCCAGTAGTGGACTACTAGCGGGATCGCCGGGGAATGAGCAGTTCTTC.

This chain links TRBV11-2 with TRBJ2-1; D may be TRBD1 or TRBD2 (7 bases each). Germline-derived CDR1 and CDR2 are SGHAT and FQNNGV. This CDR3 is 17 amino acids long. V gave up 5 bases and J gave up 3 bases, with 20 bases separating them. CDR3 nucleotides: TGTGCCAGCAGCCCCCCGGGGAGGGGGCAGGACTACAATGAGCAGTTCTTC. Translation gives CASSPPGRGQDYNEQFF. Based on the CDR3 plus reference TRBV11-2 and TRBJ2-1, the full variable domain is EAGVAQSPRYKIIEKRQSVAFWCNPISGHATLYWYQQILGQGPKLLIQFQNNGVVDDSQLPKDRFSAERLKGVDSTLKIQPAKLEDSAVYLCASSPPGRGQDYNEQFFGPGTRLTVL.

The rearrangement uses TRBV2 and TRBJ2-5; D possibly corresponds to TRBD2 (7 bases). The germline V gene has CDR1 SNHLY and CDR2 FYNNEI. This CDR3 has 13 residues. CDR3 sequence: CAGRRGAMETQYF. Written as DNA, the CDR3 is TGTGCGGGACGTCGGGGGGCGATGGAGACCCAGTACTTC.

This clone was seen more than once but under ten times. The chain has TRBV28 and TRBJ1-2; D uncertain. V dropped 2 bases and J dropped 7 bases, with 8 bases sitting between them. Per germline, CDR1 MDHEN and CDR2 SYDVKM. There are 12 residues in the CDR3. This CDR3 reads CASSLEPLGYTF. The CDR3 nucleotides read TGTGCCAGCAGTTTAGAACCCCTTGGCTACACCTTC.

Concerning this clone: Additional DNA sequences in this sample encode the identical CDR3. This rearrangement joins TRBV5-4 to TRBJ2-3, with 10 bases fitting TRBD2. Germline CDR1 reads SGHNT; CDR2 reads YYREEE (reference sequence). Trimming at V came to 4 bases and at J to 1 base, leaving 3 bases not matched to a gene. CDR3 length equals 15 residues. The CDR3 loop is CASSPGTSGTDTQYF. DNA for the CDR3: TGTGCCAGCAGCCCCGGGACTAGCGGCACAGATACGCAGTATTTT.

On this clone: This sample also contains other DNA sequences that code for the same CDR3. The J gene is TRBJ2-7, the V gene TRBV25-1, with D possibly TRBD2 on 6 matching bases. V shed 2 bases and J shed 5 bases, with 10 bases lying between them. The CDR3 totals 13 residues. The germline gives CDR1 MGHDK, CDR2 SYGVNS. In DNA, the CDR3 is TGTGCCAGCAGTGAAGGAGGGAGAGACGAGCAGTACTTC. This encodes CASSEGGRDEQYF.

The genes are TRBV6-6 and TRBJ2-5, with a weak D call TRBD1 (6 bases). Germline CDR1 and CDR2: MNHNY and SVGAGI (reference sequence). This CDR3 has 14 residues. V lost 11 bases, J lost 2 bases, and 18 bases lay in between. For the CDR3, the DNA is TGTGCCGGAGCCCAACAGGGTTTACAAGAGACCCAGTACTTC. Residues: CAGAQQGLQETQYF.

The rearrangement joins TRBV7-2 to TRBJ1-1; weak D call: TRBD1 (5 bases). Trimming cost V 2 bases and J 0 bases, with 19 bases left between them. The CDR3 covers 18 residues. Germline V gene sequence: CDR1 SGHTA, CDR2 FQGNSA. The CDR3 here is CASSLRVRKQGLNTEAFF. CDR3 bases: TGTGCCAGCAGCTTAAGAGTCCGGAAGCAGGGACTGAACACTGAAGCTTTCTTT.

The sample holds one count of this clone. This chain joins TRBV6-1 and TRBJ1-2, with D possibly TRBD1 on 5 matching bases. V was trimmed by 9 bases and J by 5 bases, leaving 19 bases between them. Germline-derived CDR1 and CDR2 are MNHNS and SASEGT. This CDR3 region has 14 residues. The CDR3 DNA is TGTGCCAGTTCTTATCAGGGCGGCGGATATGGCTACACCTTC. This sequence encodes CASSYQGGGYGYTF.

The V gene is TRBV4-2, the J gene TRBJ2-1, with D possibly being TRBD1 or TRBD2 (6 bases each). The CDR3 length is 13 residues. The V gene's germline CDR1 is LGHNA and CDR2 YNFKEQ. The V and J ends lost 8 bases and 7 bases respectively, with 15 bases between them. The CDR3 spells CASGMGAGNEQFF. The CDR3 bases are TGTGCCAGCGGAATGGGGGCGGGAAATGAGCAGTTCTTC.

The genes are TRBV11-2 and TRBJ2-3, with TRBD2 as a possible D gene (5 bases). The CDR3 contains 14 residues. The V and J ends lost 5 bases and 3 bases respectively, with 12 bases between them. Germline V gene data show CDR1 as SGHAT and CDR2 as FQNNGV. As DNA, the CDR3 is TGTGCCAGCAGCCCGTGGGGAGTTACAGATACGCAGTATTTT. Its protein is CASSPWGVTDTQYF.

V usage is TRBV2 and J usage is TRBJ2-1; 10 bases map to TRBD2. J gave up 4 bases and V 11 bases, and 8 bases lay outside the gene matches. Germline lookup yields CDR1 SNHLY and CDR2 FYNNEI. This CDR3 has 14 residues. The CDR3 nucleotides read TGTGCCGGCCATAGCGGGAGGTATTACAATGAGCAGTTCTTC. It specifies CAGHSGRYYNEQFF.

This rearrangement joins TRBV7-9 to TRBJ2-1, with 8 bases identical to TRBD1. CDR3 length equals 15 residues. Germline values: CDR1 SEHNR, CDR2 FQNEAQ (reference sequence). V trimming: 2 bases; J trimming: 3 bases; junction bases outside the gene matches: 3. CDR3: CASSLRGQGYNEQFF. As DNA, the CDR3 is TGTGCCAGCAGCTTACGAGGACAGGGCTACAATGAGCAGTTCTTC. The full variable domain, completed using reference TRBV7-9 and TRBJ2-1, is DTGVSQNPRHKITKRGQNVTFRCDPISEHNRLYWYRQTLGQGPEFLTYFQNEAQLEKSRLLSDRFSAERPKGSFSTLEIQRTEQGDSAMYLCASSLRGQGYNEQFFGPGTRLTVL.

Points on this clone: Other DNA sequences in the sample encode the same CDR3. This chain joins TRBV5-4 and TRBJ1-2; no reliable D call. Germline V gene lookup returns CDR1 SGHNT and CDR2 YYREEE (reference sequence). The V gene lost 0 bases and the J gene lost 0 bases, with 9 bases spanning the gap. The CDR3 extends over 15 amino acids. In nucleotides, the CDR3 is TGTGCCAGCAGCTTGGGAGGATCGGCTAACTATGGCTACACCTTC. Amino acid sequence: CASSLGGSANYGYTF.

This chain uses TRBV5-6 with TRBJ2-1, with TRBD2 as a possible D gene (6 bases). Germline V gene data show CDR1 as SGHDT and CDR2 as YYEEEE. Trimming removed 1 base from V and 4 bases from J, with 15 bases in between. The CDR3 runs 16 residues. The CDR3 nucleotides read TGTGCCAGCAGCTTGAGGATTAGCGGATTTTACAATGAGCAGTTCTTC. Its translation is CASSLRISGFYNEQFF.

The rearrangement uses TRBV11-1 and TRBJ1-2; the D gene is possibly TRBD1 (5 bases). V shed 3 bases and J shed 6 bases, with 17 bases lying between them. Germline assignment: CDR1 SGHAT and CDR2 FQDESV (reference sequence). The CDR3 length is 15 residues. The CDR3 sequence: CASSFRTGTVHGYTF. For the CDR3, the DNA is TGTGCCAGCAGCTTTCGAACCGGGACTGTTCATGGCTACACCTTC.